A single sample is the source of the 6 T cell receptor beta chains below, sequenced in a study of blood T cells in healthy people across ages. Primed by a sample-barcoded 5' primer and a J-beta primer mix, a second PCR proceeded for about 6 to 11 cycles. A single record per CDR3 protein comes from TCRdb applying MiXCR to the 5' RACE reads. Of around 1.1 million distinct CDR3 sequences listed, under 40% were seen once; the top ten hold around 13%. The sample taken for sequencing was blood. The receptors shown here come from a man aged 18 to 30 in good health.

The DNA of the CDR3 is TGCAGCGTTGAAGTGGTAGGGGGAAGCACTGAAGCTTTCTTT. Translating gives CSVEVVGGSTEAFF. V gene TRBV29-1 combines with J gene TRBJ1-1, with D maybe TRBD1 (6 bases). CDR1 and CDR2 from the germline V gene are SQVTM and ANQGSEA. Trimming cost V 1 base and J 4 bases, with 13 bases left between them. The CDR3 is 14 residues long.

A few counts support this clonotype. In DNA form, the CDR3 reads TGCGCCAGCAGCCATGTGGGGAGAGTGACTGAAGCTTTCTTT. Protein product: CASSHVGRVTEAFF. The chain recombines TRBV4-3 with TRBJ1-1; D remains ambiguous. The germline CDR1 and CDR2 sequences are LGHNA and YSLEER. V was trimmed by 3 bases and J by 5 bases, leaving 13 bases between them. The CDR3 sequence is 14 residues long.

This clonotype was seen once. V gene TRBV9 combines with J gene TRBJ2-3; weak D call: TRBD2 (5 bases). Germline CDR1 is SGDLS and CDR2 is YYNGEE. This CDR3 is built from 14 residues. Trimming took 2 bases from V and 8 from J, leaving 15 bases between them. The CDR3 loop reads CASSVNHPGGTQYF. The CDR3 nucleotides read TGTGCCAGCAGCGTGAACCACCCTGGAGGTACGCAGTATTTT. Based on the CDR3 plus reference TRBV9 and TRBJ2-3, the full variable domain is DSGVTQTPKHLITATGQRVTLRCSPRSGDLSVYWYQQSLDQGLQFLIQYYNGEERAKGNILERFSAQQFPDLHSELNLSSLELGDSALYFCASSVNHPGGTQYFGPGTRLTVL.

This clonotype was detected ten times or more. This chain connects TRBV12-3 or TRBV12-4 to TRBJ2-6; D gene uncertain. V lost 5 bases to trimming and J lost 0 bases, with 8 bases between them. CDR3 length equals 15 residues. The CDR3, as DNA: TGTGCCAGCAGTCCCCAGAGCTCTGGGGCCAACGTCCTGACTTTC. Residues: CASSPQSSGANVLTF.

The CDR3 reads CASSYRAGYEQYF. The CDR3, as DNA: TGTGCCAGCAGTTACCGAGCCGGGTACGAGCAGTACTTC. The V call is TRBV6-2 or TRBV6-3, the J call TRBJ2-7; D call uncertain. Trimming stripped 2 bases from V and 4 bases from J, with 9 bases between. The CDR3 totals 13 residues. CDR1 and CDR2 from the germline V gene are MNHEY and SVGEGT.

This clonotype was counted between two and nine times. The rearrangement links TRBV6-2 or TRBV6-3 to TRBJ1-1, with a possible D match to TRBD1 (6 bases). This CDR3 spans 13 amino acids. The germline V gene encodes CDR1 MNHEY and CDR2 SVGEGT. Trimming cost V 7 bases and J 5 bases, with 14 bases left between them. CDR3 protein: CASTPDRLTEAFF. As DNA, the CDR3 is TGTGCCAGCACCCCGGACAGATTGACTGAAGCTTTCTTT.